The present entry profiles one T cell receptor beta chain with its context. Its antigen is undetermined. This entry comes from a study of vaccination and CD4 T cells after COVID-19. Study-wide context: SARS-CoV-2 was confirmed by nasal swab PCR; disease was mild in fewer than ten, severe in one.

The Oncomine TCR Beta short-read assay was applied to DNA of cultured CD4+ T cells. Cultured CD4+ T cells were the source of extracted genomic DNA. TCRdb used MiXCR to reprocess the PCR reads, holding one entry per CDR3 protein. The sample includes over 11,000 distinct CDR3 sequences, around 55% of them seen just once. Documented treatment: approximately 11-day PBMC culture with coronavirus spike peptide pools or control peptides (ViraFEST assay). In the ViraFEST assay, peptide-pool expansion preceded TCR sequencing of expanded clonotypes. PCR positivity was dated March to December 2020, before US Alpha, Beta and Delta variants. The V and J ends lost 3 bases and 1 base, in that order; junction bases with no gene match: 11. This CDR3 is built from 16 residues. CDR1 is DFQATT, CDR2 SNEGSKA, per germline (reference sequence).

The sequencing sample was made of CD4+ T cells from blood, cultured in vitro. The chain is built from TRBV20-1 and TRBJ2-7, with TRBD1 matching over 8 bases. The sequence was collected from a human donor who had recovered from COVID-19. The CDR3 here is CSARGTGGGGSYEQYF. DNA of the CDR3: TGCAGTGCTAGGGGGACAGGAGGTGGAGGGTCCTACGAGCAGTACTTC.